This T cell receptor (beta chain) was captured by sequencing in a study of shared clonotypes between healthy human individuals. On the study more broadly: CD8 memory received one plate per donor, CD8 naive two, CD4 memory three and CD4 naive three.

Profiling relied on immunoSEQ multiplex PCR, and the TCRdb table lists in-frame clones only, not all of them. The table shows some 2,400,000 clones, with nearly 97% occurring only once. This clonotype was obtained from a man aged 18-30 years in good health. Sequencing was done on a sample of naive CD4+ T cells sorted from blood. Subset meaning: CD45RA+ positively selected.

CDR3: CAISAGSYGYTF. CDR3 nucleotides: TGTGCCATCAGTGCCGGGAGCTATGGCTACACCTTC. The chain combines TRBV10-3 with TRBJ1-2; no definite D call. The CDR3 is 12 residues long. Deletions cut 4 bases from V and 4 bases from J, with 7 bases between. Per the germline V gene, CDR1 is ENHRY and CDR2 is SYGVKD.